These 3 T cell receptor beta chains were all obtained from the same sample, sequenced in a study of T cells after yellow fever vaccination. TCRdb re-derived calls from the 5' RACE reads in MiXCR, one entry per CDR3 protein. The repertoire holds hundreds of thousands of distinct CDR3 sequences, with more than 9% as singletons. The source was PBMCs, collected on the day of the yellow fever booster vaccination. The receptors derive from a man aged 25-45 years who received the YFV17D yellow fever vaccine.

A single count supports this clonotype. The rearrangement links TRBV20-1 to TRBJ2-7; D not certain. The CDR3 consists of 15 residues. With 5 bases removed from V and 0 bases from J, the gap between germline ends came to 17 bases. The germline CDR1 and CDR2 sequences are DFQATT and SNEGSKA (reference sequence). DNA of the CDR3: TGCAGTGCTTCTCGGCCTCATCAGAGCTCCTACGAGCAGTACTTC. Its translation is CSASRPHQSSYEQYF.

This clonotype was picked up a small number of times. The rearrangement joins TRBV7-6 to TRBJ2-5, with D uncertain. Per germline, CDR1 SGHVS and CDR2 FNYEAQ. The CDR3 contains 14 residues. V was trimmed by 1 base and J by 5 bases, leaving 11 bases between them. CDR3 protein: CASSLDLAWETQYF. Here the CDR3 DNA reads TGTGCCAGCAGCTTAGACCTGGCTTGGGAGACCCAGTACTTC.

This clonotype turned up a few times. V is TRBV7-9 and J is TRBJ2-5, with a tentative D call TRBD2 (5 bases). The CDR3 has 13 amino acids. V lost 7 bases, J lost 5 bases, and 14 bases lay in between. Germline V gives CDR1 SEHNR, CDR2 FQNEAQ (reference sequence). In nucleotides, the CDR3 is TGTGCCAGCACCGGACCCCGAGGGGAGACCCAGTACTTC. Translation: CASTGPRGETQYF.